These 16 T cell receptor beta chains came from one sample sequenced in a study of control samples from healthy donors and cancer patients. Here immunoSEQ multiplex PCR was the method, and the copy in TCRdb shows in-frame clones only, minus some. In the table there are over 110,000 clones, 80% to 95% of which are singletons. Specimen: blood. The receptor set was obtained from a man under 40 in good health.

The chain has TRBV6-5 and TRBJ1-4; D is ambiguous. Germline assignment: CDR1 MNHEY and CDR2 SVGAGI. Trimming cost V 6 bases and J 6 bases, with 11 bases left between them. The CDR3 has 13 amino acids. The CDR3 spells CASSSWRDEKLFF. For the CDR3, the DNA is TGTGCCAGCAGCTCCTGGCGAGATGAAAAACTGTTTTTT.

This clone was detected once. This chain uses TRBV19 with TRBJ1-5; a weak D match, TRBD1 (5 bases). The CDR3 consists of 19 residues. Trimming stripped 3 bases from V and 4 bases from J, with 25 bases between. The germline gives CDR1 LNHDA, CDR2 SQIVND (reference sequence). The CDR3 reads CASSILGINVGALNQPQHF. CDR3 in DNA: TGTGCCAGTAGTATTCTCGGGATCAACGTAGGGGCGTTAAATCAGCCCCAGCATTTT.

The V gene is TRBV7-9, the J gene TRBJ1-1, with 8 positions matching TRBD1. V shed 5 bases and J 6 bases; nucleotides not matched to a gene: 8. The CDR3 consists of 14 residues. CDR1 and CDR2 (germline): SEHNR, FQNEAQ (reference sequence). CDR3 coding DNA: TGTGCCAGCAGCACTCGGACAGGGAATGCTGAAGCTTTCTTT. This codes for CASSTRTGNAEAFF.

CDR3 loop: CASSISNSPLHF. In DNA form, the CDR3 reads TGTGCCAGTAGTATTAGCAATTCACCCCTCCACTTT. The V and J genes are TRBV19 and TRBJ1-6, with D unresolved. V was shortened by 3 bases and J by 7 bases, with 4 bases between the two germline ends. The CDR3 is made up of 12 amino acids. Germline loops: CDR1 LNHDA, CDR2 SQIVND (reference sequence).

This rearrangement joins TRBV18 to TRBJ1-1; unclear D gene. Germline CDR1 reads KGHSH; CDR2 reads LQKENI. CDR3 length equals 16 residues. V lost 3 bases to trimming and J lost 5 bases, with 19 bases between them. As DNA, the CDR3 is TGTGCCAGCTCACCTGGATTAATCCGGGGAAAAACTGAAGCTTTCTTT. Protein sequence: CASSPGLIRGKTEAFF.

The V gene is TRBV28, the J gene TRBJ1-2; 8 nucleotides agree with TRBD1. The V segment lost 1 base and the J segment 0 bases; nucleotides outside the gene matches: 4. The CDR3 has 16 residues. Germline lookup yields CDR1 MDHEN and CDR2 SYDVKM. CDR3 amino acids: CASSLYGQGSNYGYTF. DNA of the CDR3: TGTGCCAGCAGTTTATATGGACAGGGATCTAACTATGGCTACACCTTC.

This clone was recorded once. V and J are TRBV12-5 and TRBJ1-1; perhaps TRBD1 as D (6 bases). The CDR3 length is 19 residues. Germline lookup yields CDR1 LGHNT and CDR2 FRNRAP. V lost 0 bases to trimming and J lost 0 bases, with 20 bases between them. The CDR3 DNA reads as TGTGCTAGTGGTTTGGTAAGGTCGGGGGACATCGCTATGAACACTGAAGCTTTCTTT. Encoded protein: CASGLVRSGDIAMNTEAFF. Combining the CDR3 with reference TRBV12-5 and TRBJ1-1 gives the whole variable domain DARVTQTPRHKVTEMGQEVTMRCQPILGHNTVFWYRQTMMQGLELLAYFRNRAPLDDSGMPKDRFSAEMPDATLATLKIQPSEPRDSAVYFCASGLVRSGDIAMNTEAFFGQGTRLTVV.

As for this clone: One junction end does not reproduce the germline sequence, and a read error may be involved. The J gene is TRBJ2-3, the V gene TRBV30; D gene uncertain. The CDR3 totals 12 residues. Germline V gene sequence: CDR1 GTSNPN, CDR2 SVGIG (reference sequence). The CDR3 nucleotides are TGTGCTTTCTCCCCAAACACAGATGCGCAGTATTTT. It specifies CAFSPNTDAQYF. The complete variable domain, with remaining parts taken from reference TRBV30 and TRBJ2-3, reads SQTIHQWPATLVQPVGSPLSLECTVEGTSNPNLYWYRQAAGRGLQLLFYSVGIGQISSEVPQNLSASRPQDRQFILSSKKLLLSDSGFYLCAFSPNTDAQYFGPGTRLTVL.

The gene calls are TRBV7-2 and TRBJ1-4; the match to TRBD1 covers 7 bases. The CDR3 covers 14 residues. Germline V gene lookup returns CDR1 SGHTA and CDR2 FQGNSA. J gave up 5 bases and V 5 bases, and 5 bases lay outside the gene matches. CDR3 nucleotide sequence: TGTGCCAGCAGCCCGACAGGGTTCAATGAAAAACTGTTTTTT. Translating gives CASSPTGFNEKLFF.

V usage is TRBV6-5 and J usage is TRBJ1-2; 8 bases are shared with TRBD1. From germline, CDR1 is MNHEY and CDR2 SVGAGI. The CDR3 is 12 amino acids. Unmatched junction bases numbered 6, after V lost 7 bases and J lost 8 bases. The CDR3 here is CASTKTGVGYTF. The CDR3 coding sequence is TGTGCCAGCACCAAGACAGGGGTCGGCTACACCTTC.

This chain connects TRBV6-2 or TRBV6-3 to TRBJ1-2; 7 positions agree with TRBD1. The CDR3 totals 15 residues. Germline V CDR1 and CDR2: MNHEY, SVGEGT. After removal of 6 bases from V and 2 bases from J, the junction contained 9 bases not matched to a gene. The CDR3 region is CASSFRDRSNYGYTF. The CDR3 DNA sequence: TGTGCCAGCAGCTTCAGGGACAGATCAAACTATGGCTACACCTTC.

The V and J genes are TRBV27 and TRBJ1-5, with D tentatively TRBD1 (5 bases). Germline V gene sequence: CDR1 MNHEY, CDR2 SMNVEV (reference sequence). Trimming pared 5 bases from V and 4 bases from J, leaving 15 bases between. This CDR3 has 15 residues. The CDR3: CASSRTGILNQPQHF. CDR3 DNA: TGTGCCAGCAGTCGAACAGGAATTTTAAATCAGCCCCAGCATTTT.

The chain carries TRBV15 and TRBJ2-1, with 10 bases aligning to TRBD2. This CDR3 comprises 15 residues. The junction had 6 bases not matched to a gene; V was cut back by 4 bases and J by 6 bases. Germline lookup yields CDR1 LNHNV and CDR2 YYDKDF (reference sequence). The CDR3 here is CATSIGTSEINEQFF. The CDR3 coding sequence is TGTGCCACCAGCATCGGGACTAGCGAAATCAATGAGCAGTTCTTC. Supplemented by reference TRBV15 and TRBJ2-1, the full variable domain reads DAMVIQNPRYQVTQFGKPVTLSCSQTLNHNVMYWYQQKSSQAPKLLFHYYDKDFNNEADTPDNFQSRRPNTSFCFLDIRSPGLGDTAMYLCATSIGTSEINEQFFGPGTRLTVL.

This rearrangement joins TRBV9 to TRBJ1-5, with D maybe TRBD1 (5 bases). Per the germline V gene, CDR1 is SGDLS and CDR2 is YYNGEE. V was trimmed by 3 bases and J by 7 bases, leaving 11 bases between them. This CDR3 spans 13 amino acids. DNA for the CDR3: TGTGCCAGCAGCGCAGGGAGTGGACAGCCCCAGCATTTT. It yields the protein CASSAGSGQPQHF.

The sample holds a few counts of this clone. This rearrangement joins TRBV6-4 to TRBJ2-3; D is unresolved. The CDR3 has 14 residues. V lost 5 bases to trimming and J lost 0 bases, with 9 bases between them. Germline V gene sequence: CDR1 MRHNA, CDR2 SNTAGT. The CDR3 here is CASSPTSSTDTQYF. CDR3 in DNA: TGTGCCAGCAGTCCGACTTCTAGCACAGATACGCAGTATTTT.

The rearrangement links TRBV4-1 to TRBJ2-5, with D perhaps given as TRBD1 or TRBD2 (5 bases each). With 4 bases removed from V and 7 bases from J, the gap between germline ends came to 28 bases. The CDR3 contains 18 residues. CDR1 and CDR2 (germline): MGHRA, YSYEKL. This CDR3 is CASSPTPRKLGEIRTQYF. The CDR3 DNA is TGCGCCAGCAGCCCGACTCCCCGTAAATTGGGGGAAATACGGACCCAGTACTTC.